The 9 T cell receptor beta chains below come from one sample, sequenced in a study of human T cells and chemical hapten exposure. Time point indicated: patch test 1, 2 weeks after DPC sensitization. Treatment specified: therapeutic diphenylcyclopropenone sensitization with weekly scalp DPC. One entry per CDR3 protein results from TCRdb running MiXCR on the RACE reads. The table lists about 80,000 distinct CDR3 sequences, under 9% of them singletons. This sample comprised whole blood, obtained in connection with sensitization to the hapten diphenylcyclopropenone (DPC). Source of these receptors: a woman in her twenties or thirties with alopecia areata. Some clones in this sample may be carry-over from other donors' samples.

This clonotype appeared a few times. V is TRBV12-3 or TRBV12-4 and J is TRBJ2-1; D ambiguous. There are 11 residues in the CDR3. Trimming took off 10 bases at V and 5 bases at J, with 9 bases between the two ends. The CDR3 DNA is TGTGCCACCTCCCTTCACAATGAGCAGTTCTTC. As protein: CATSLHNEQFF.

This clonotype was recorded at least ten times. The J gene is TRBJ1-2, the V gene TRBV2; TRBD1 aligns across 7 bases. CDR3 size: 14 residues. The V gene end was trimmed by 6 bases and the J gene end by 4 bases; junction bases not matched to a gene: 8. The germline gives CDR1 SNHLY, CDR2 FYNNEI. As DNA, the CDR3 is TGTGCCAGCAGCAGGGACAGCGCACCCTATGGCTACACCTTC. Translation: CASSRDSAPYGYTF. The whole variable domain, filled in from reference TRBV2 and TRBJ1-2, reads EPEVTQTPSHQVTQMGQEVILRCVPISNHLYFYWYRQILGQKVEFLVSFYNNEISEKSEIFDDQFSVERPDGSNFTLKIRSTKLEDSAMYFCASSRDSAPYGYTFGSGTRLTVV.

This clonotype was picked up many times. The chain couples TRBV25-1 to TRBJ2-5; D call uncertain. Germline loops: CDR1 MGHDK, CDR2 SYGVNS. Trimming removed 2 bases from V and 1 base from J, with 8 bases in between. The CDR3 runs 14 residues. This CDR3 reads CASSEGPFQETQYF. CDR3 in DNA: TGTGCCAGCAGTGAAGGCCCGTTCCAAGAGACCCAGTACTTC.

This clonotype was seen repeatedly, ten times or more. The chain recombines TRBV6-4 with TRBJ2-3, with 10 bases identical to TRBD2. J gave up 1 base and V 6 bases, and 1 base lay outside the gene matches. The V gene's germline CDR1 is MRHNA and CDR2 SNTAGT. The CDR3 is 14 amino acids. This CDR3 reads CASSTSGGTDTQYF. The CDR3 nucleotides are TGTGCCAGCAGCACTAGCGGGGGCACAGATACGCAGTATTTT.

In its sample, this clonotype was seen a few times. The V and J genes are TRBV10-3 and TRBJ2-3; 9 nucleotides match TRBD2. Germline V gene sequence: CDR1 ENHRY, CDR2 SYGVKD. The CDR3 has 17 residues. V was pared by 0 bases and J by 2 bases, with 6 bases of the junction left unmatched. CDR3: CAISESTLAGNTDTQYF. CDR3 DNA: TGTGCCATCAGTGAGTCGACACTAGCGGGCAACACAGATACGCAGTATTTT.

About this clonotype: A much larger clone is a single base away; this may be a read error. The V gene is TRBV24-1, the J gene TRBJ2-2; no reliable D call. CDR1 is KGHDR, CDR2 SFDVKD, per germline. The CDR3 runs 13 residues. The CDR3 DNA is TGTGTCACCAGTGCCAGAAACACCGGGGAGCTGTTTTTT. As protein: CVTSARNTGELFF.

The chain couples TRBV5-6 to TRBJ1-4; perhaps TRBD1 as D (5 bases). In germline, CDR1 is SGHDT, CDR2 YYEEEE. The CDR3 is 15 amino acids. Trimming took 3 bases from V and 6 from J, leaving 15 bases between them. In nucleotides, the CDR3 is TGTGCCAGCAGCTCCCTCCGGGACCGCGATGAAAAACTGTTTTTT. Translated: CASSSLRDRDEKLFF. Full variable domain (missing parts from reference TRBV5-6 and TRBJ1-4): DAGVTQSPTHLIKTRGQQVTLRCSPKSGHDTVSWYQQALGQGPQFIFQYYEEEERQRGNFPDRFSGHQFPNYSSELNVNALLLGDSALYLCASSSLRDRDEKLFFGSGTQLSVL.

This clonotype was detected many times. This sequence joins TRBV20-1 and TRBJ2-1; 7 bases align to TRBD2. After removal of 1 base from V and 4 bases from J, the junction contained 19 bases not matched to a gene. From germline, CDR1 is DFQATT and CDR2 SNEGSKA (reference sequence). CDR3 size: 19 residues. CDR3 nucleotide sequence: TGCAGTGCTAGAGCGGCATATCGAGGTGGCGGGGGACGGTACAATGAGCAGTTCTTC. Translation gives CSARAAYRGGGGRYNEQFF.

This clonotype has a count of ten or more. This sequence joins TRBV2 and TRBJ2-5; D unresolved. V gave up 5 bases and J gave up 5 bases, with 9 bases separating them. The germline V gene has CDR1 SNHLY and CDR2 FYNNEI. This CDR3 has 12 amino acids. This CDR3 reads CASSRRSETQYF. CDR3 DNA: TGTGCCAGCAGTAGAAGGTCGGAGACCCAGTACTTC.